This T cell receptor beta chain was sequenced during a study of post-analysis software for immune sequencing data. Whole-study results and caveats: Patients carried several TRBV segments more frequently than controls did, and TRBV5-6, TRBV5-1 and TRBV20-1 were among them.

With regard to this clonotype: Its matching antigen is unknown.

V was trimmed by 1 base and J by 11 bases, leaving 11 bases between them. The germline V gene encodes CDR1 SEHNR and CDR2 FQNEAQ (reference sequence). CDR3 length: 12 amino acids. Tagging with unique molecular identifiers was a feature of the TCR beta cDNA libraries. TCRdb re-analysed the PCR reads in MiXCR, keeping a single row per CDR3 protein. The sample includes roughly 600,000 distinct CDR3 sequences, 44% of them seen just once. This chain joins TRBV7-9 and TRBJ2-5, with TRBD2 as a possible D gene (6 bases). Material for sequencing was blood. The sequence was collected from a girl aged 10-17 years with multiple sclerosis. In DNA, the CDR3 is TGTGCCAGCAGCTTAGAGACGGCGGGGCAGTACTTC. Translating it yields CASSLETAGQYF.